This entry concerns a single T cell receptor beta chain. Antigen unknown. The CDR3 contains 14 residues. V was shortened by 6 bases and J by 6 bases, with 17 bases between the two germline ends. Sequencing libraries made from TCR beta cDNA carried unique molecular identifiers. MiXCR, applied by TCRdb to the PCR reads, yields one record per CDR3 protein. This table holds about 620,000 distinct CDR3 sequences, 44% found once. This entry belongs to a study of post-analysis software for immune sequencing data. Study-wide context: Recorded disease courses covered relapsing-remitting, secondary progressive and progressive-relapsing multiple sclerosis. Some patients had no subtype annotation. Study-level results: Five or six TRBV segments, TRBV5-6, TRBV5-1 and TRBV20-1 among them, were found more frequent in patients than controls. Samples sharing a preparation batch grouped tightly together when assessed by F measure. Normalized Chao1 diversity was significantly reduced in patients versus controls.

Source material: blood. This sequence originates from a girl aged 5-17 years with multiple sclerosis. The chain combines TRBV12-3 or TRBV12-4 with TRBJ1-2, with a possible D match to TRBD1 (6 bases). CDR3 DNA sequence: TGTGCCAGCAGCTCCGGGACAAAAGCCCATGGCTACACCTTC. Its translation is CASSSGTKAHGYTF.